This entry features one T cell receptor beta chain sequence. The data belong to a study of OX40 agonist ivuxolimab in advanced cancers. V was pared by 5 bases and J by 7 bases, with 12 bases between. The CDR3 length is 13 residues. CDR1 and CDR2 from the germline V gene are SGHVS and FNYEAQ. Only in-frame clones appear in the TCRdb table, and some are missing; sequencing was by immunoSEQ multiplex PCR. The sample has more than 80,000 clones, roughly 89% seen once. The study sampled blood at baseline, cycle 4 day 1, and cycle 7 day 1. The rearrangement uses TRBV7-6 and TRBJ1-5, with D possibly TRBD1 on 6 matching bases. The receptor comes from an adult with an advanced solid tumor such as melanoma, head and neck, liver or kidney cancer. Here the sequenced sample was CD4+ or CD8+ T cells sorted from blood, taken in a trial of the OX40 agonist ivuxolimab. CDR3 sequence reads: CASSLTGSQPQHF. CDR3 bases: TGTGCCAGCAGCCTGACAGGATCCCAGCCCCAGCATTTT.